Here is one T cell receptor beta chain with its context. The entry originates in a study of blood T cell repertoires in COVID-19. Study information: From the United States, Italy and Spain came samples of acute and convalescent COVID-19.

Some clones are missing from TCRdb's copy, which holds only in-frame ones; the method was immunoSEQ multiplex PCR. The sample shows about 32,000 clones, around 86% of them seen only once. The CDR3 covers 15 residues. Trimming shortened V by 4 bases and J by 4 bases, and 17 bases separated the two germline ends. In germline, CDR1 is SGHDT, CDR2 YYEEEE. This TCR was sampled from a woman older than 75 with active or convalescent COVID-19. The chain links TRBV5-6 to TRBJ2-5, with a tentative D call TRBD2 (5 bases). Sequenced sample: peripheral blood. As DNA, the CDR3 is TGTGCCAGCAGCGCAGACACGGGGAGAAGAGAGACCCAGTACTTC. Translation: CASSADTGRRETQYF.